This TCR beta chain was recorded in a study of shared clonotypes between healthy human individuals. To note about this clone: As yet, its antigen is unknown.

V lost 2 bases to trimming and J lost 5 bases, with 13 bases between them. Germline CDR1 and CDR2: MNHNS and SASEGT. The CDR3 is 15 amino acids. Study results and caveats: Clonotypes shared by all four sorted-subset donors had higher generation probabilities than non-shared clonotypes.

Assay: immunoSEQ multiplex PCR; the TCRdb copy retains only in-frame clones and omits some. This sample has about 2.3 million clones, with 85% to 95% found just once. This clonotype was obtained from a man between 18 and 29 years old in good health. Some clones in this sample may be carry-over from other donors' samples. V gene TRBV6-1 combines with J gene TRBJ1-5, with D unclear. Material for sequencing was naive CD4+ T cells from PBMCs. Subset meaning: CD45RA+ positively selected. CDR3 DNA sequence: TGTGCCAGCAGTGAAAGGTTCCGGGAGGATCAGCCCCAGCATTTT. This encodes CASSERFREDQPQHF.